The next 4 T cell receptor beta chains were all read from a single sample in a study of Ad26.COV2.S vaccination and SARS-CoV-2 variants. This table comes from immunoSEQ multiplex PCR, and its TCRdb copy is limited to in-frame clones, with some not included. The sample consists of some 420,000 clones, 88% of them appearing once. As to treatment: roughly 20 received Ad26.COV2.S at low or high dose, single or two shots; a few received placebo; per-sample allocation not given. Sampling was done on day 63 after the first vaccine or placebo injection. Sample: peripheral blood, taken in a trial of Ad26.COV2.S vaccine versus placebo. The source of these receptors is a person aged 18-65 years who received the Ad26.COV2.S COVID-19 vaccine or a placebo.

This chain uses TRBV7-2 with TRBJ2-1; 9 bases map to TRBD1. Looked up from germline, CDR1 is SGHTA and CDR2 is FQGNSA. Germline trimming cut 5 bases from V and 4 bases from J; bases unmatched to any gene: 9. There are 16 residues in the CDR3. This chain's CDR3 is CASSALGTGIYNEQFF. The CDR3 DNA sequence: TGTGCCAGCAGCGCACTAGGGACAGGGATTTACAATGAGCAGTTCTTC.

There are a few counts of this clone. The chain combines TRBV6-2 or TRBV6-3 with TRBJ2-5; 13 nucleotides agree with TRBD2. The CDR3 runs 19 residues. The V gene's germline CDR1 is MNHEY and CDR2 SVGEGT. Trimming at V came to 1 base and at J to 1 base, leaving 9 bases not matched to a gene. The CDR3 is CASSYFSEGLAGSQETQYF. CDR3 DNA sequence: TGTGCCAGCAGTTACTTTTCGGAGGGACTAGCGGGGTCCCAAGAGACCCAGTACTTC.

The chain carries TRBV6-2 or TRBV6-3 and TRBJ2-1; 8 bases map to TRBD2. Trimming took 4 bases from V and 6 from J; bases not matched to a gene: 2. Looked up from germline, CDR1 is MNHEY and CDR2 is SVGEGT. This CDR3 has 13 amino acids. DNA of the CDR3: TGTGCCAGCAGTTTAGGACTAGCCAATGAGCAGTTCTTC. Its translation is CASSLGLANEQFF.

The V and J genes are TRBV6-6 and TRBJ1-6; D might be TRBD1 (5 bases). Germline CDR1 is MNHNY and CDR2 is SVGAGI (reference sequence). V gave up 7 bases and J gave up 12 bases, with 19 bases separating them. The CDR3 runs to 14 residues. CDR3 coding DNA: TGTGCCAGCACTACGGGGGGGGTCCAATTACCCCTCCACTTT. Amino acids: CASTTGGVQLPLHF.